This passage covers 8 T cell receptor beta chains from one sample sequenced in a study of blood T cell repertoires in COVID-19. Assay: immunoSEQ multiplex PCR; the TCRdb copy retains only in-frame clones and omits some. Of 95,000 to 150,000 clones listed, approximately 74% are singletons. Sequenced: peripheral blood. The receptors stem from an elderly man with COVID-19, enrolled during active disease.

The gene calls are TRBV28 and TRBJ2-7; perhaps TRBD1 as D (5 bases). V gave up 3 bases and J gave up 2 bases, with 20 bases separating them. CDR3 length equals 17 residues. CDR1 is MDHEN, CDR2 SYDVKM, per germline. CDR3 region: CASSFGSLRAYTYEQYF. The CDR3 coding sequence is TGTGCCAGCAGTTTTGGCAGCCTCAGGGCTTACACCTACGAGCAGTACTTC.

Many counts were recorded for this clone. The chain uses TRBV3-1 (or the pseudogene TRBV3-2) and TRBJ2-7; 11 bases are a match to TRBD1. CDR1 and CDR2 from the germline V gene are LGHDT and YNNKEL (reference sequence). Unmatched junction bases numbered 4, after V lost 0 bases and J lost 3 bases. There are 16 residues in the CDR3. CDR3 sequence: CASSQDGQGAVYEQYF. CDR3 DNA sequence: TGTGCCAGCAGCCAAGATGGACAGGGGGCAGTCTACGAGCAGTACTTC.

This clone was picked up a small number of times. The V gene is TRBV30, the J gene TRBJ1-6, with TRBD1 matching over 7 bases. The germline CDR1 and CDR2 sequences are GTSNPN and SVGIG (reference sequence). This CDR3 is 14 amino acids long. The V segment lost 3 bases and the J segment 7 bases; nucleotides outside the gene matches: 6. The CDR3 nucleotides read TGTGCCTGGAGCGACCTGACAGGGAATTCACCCCTCCACTTT. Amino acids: CAWSDLTGNSPLHF.

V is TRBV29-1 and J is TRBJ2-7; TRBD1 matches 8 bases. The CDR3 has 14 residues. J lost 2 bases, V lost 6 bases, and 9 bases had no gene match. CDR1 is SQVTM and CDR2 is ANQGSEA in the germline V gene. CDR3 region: CSVGRRTGPYEQYF. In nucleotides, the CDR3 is TGCAGCGTCGGCCGTCGGACAGGGCCCTACGAGCAGTACTTC.

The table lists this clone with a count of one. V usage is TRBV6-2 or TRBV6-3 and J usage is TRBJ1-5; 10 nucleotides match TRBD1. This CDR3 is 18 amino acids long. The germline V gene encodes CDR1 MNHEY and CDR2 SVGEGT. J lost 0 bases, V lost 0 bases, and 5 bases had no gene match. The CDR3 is CASSYSGQGSYSNQPQHF. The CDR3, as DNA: TGTGCCAGCAGTTACTCGGGACAGGGGTCTTATAGCAATCAGCCCCAGCATTTT.

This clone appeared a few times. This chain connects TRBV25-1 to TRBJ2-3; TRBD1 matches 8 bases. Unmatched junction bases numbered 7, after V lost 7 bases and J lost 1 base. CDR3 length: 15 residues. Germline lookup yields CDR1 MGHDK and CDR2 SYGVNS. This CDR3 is CASNPGGAGTDTQYF. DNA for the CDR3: TGTGCCAGCAACCCAGGGGGCGCCGGCACAGATACGCAGTATTTT.

The DNA of the CDR3 is TGCGCCAGCAGCCAAGAGTTCGGGGGATTCACTGAAGCTTTCTTT. It specifies CASSQEFGGFTEAFF. The chain has TRBV4-3 and TRBJ1-1, with D perhaps TRBD1 (5 bases). Germline loops: CDR1 LGHNA, CDR2 YSLEER. The CDR3 contains 15 residues. V shed 0 bases and J shed 4 bases, with 12 bases lying between them.

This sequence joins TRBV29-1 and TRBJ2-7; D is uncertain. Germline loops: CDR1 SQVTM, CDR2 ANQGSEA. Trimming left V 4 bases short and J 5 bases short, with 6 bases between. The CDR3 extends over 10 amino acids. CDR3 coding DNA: TGCAGCGTTGGTGAGGACGAGCAGTACTTC. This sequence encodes CSVGEDEQYF.